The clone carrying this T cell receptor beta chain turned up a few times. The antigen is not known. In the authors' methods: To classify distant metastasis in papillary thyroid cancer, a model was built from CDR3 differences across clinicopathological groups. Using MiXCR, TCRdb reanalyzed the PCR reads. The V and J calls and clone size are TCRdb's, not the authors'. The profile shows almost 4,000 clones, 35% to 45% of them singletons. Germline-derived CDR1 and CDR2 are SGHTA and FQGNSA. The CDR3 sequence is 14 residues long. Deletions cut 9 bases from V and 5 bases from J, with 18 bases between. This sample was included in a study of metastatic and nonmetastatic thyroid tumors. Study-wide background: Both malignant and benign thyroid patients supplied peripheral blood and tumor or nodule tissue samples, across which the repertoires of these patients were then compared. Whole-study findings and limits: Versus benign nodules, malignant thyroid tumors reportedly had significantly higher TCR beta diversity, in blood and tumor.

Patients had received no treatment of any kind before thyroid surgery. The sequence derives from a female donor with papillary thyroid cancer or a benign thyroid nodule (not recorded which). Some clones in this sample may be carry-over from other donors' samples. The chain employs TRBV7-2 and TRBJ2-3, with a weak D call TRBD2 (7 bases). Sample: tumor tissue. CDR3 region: CASDSGGREDTQYF. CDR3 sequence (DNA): TGTGCCAGTGACTCCGGGGGGCGTGAAGATACGCAGTATTTT.